Given below is one T cell receptor beta chain in context. Sequenced by immunoSEQ multiplex PCR; TCRdb stores in-frame clones only, minus some. Among around 140,000 clones listed, more than 85% were seen once. These data come from a study of blood T cell repertoires in COVID-19. The V gene end was trimmed by 6 bases and the J gene end by 3 bases; junction bases not matched to a gene: 9. This CDR3 region has 16 residues. The germline CDR1 and CDR2 sequences are LNHDA and SQIVND (reference sequence). This TCR came from a man in his fifties with active or convalescent COVID-19. What was sequenced was peripheral blood. The chain recombines TRBV19 with TRBJ1-1, with 11 bases fitting TRBD1. The CDR3 here is CASRRDAGQGDTEAFF. CDR3 nucleotide sequence: TGTGCCAGTAGGAGGGACGCGGGACAGGGGGACACTGAAGCTTTCTTT.